A selection of T cell receptor beta chains follows, all from one sample in a study of blood T cells in healthy people across ages. TCRdb reprocessed the 5' RACE reads with MiXCR, giving one entry per CDR3 protein. The table includes roughly 1,500,000 distinct CDR3 sequences, around 36% detected once. The specimen sequenced was blood. The receptors were sampled from a woman in her 30s in good health. Both conserved end residues are part of each CDR3. Each record gives: D gene, CDR3 length, clone size, J gene, V gene, CDR3 DNA, CDR3 protein. The D gene is left open where the match is weak. Size values are once, few and many counts, or a class for expanded clones, and some rows have none.

>NA|16|NA|TRBJ1-1|TRBV20-1
TGCAGTGCTAGAGATCGAGGCAGGCTACCGAACACTGAAGCTTTCTTT
CSARDRGRLPNTEAFF
>NA|16|NA|TRBJ2-1|TRBV29-1
TGCAGCGTTGTTCCTATGGTGGGGGACACCTACAATGAGCAGTTCTTC
CSVVPMVGDTYNEQFF
>TRBD2|15|NA|TRBJ2-7|TRBV6-1
TGTGCCAGCAGGAAAATTCGACTAGCGGTCTACGAGCAGTACTTC
CASRKIRLAVYEQYF
>NA|14|NA|TRBJ1-2|TRBV7-8
TGTGCCAGCAGCCTTACAGGGAACCGCTATGGCTACACCTTC
CASSLTGNRYGYTF
>NA|15|NA|TRBJ2-3|TRBV7-2
TGTGCCAGCAGCTTAGTTGGCTACAGGGCGGATACGCAGTATTTT
CASSLVGYRADTQYF
>NA|16|few|TRBJ2-3|TRBV20-1
TGCAGTGCTAGAGCATCGACCTTCCAATCCACAGATACGCAGTATTTT
CSARASTFQSTDTQYF
>NA|13|NA|TRBJ2-5|TRBV7-2
TGTGCCAGCAGCTTGGGACTTACAGAGACCCAGTACTTC
CASSLGLTETQYF
>TRBD1|16|few|TRBJ2-7|TRBV4-1
TGCGCCAGCAGCCAAGATGGGACAGGGGGCTCCTACGAGCAGTACTTC
CASSQDGTGGSYEQYF
>NA|14|NA|TRBJ2-5|TRBV7-6
TGTGCCAGCAGCTTAGAACAGGTCTTGGAGACCCAGTACTTC
CASSLEQVLETQYF
>NA|11|once|TRBJ1-4|TRBV20-1
TGCAGTGCCCGCGACGCTGTGGAACTGTTTTTT
CSARDAVELFF
>TRBD2|17|NA|TRBJ2-1|TRBV7-3
TGTGCCAGCAGCGCGGTGCCAACTAGCGGGGGGGCCGATGAGCAGTTCTTC
CASSAVPTSGGADEQFF
>TRBD1|14|NA|TRBJ1-1|TRBV5-6
TGTGCCAGCAGAGTTCAGGGGGTGTTGGCTGAAGCTTTCTTT
CASRVQGVLAEAFF
>TRBD2|13|few|TRBJ2-1|TRBV6-2/TRBV6-3
TGTGCCAGCAAGTCTAGCGGGAGGGGTGAGCAGTTCTTC
CASKSSGRGEQFF
>TRBD2|16|many|TRBJ2-3|TRBV20-1
TGCAGTGCCAACGGACTAGCCGTGGATGGCACAGATACGCAGTATTTT
CSANGLAVDGTDTQYF
>TRBD1|15|NA|TRBJ1-5|TRBV6-1
TGTGCCAGCACCGCGGGACAGGGCCAAAATCAGCCCCAGCATTTT
CASTAGQGQNQPQHF
>NA|16|NA|TRBJ1-1|TRBV27
TGTGCCGGCAGACTAGAGATGTACAGTTGGAACACTGAAGCTTTCTTT
CAGRLEMYSWNTEAFF
>TRBD2|17|NA|TRBJ2-3|TRBV4-1
TGCGCCAGCAGCCAAGGCCCCGGGACTAGAGTTGGAGATACGCAGTATTTT
CASSQGPGTRVGDTQYF
>TRBD2|16|NA|TRBJ2-1|TRBV25-1
TGTGCCAGCAGTGGAGAAGGGACTAGTTGGATCAATGAGCAGTTCTTC
CASSGEGTSWINEQFF
>NA|13|NA|TRBJ2-3|TRBV6-5
TGTGCCAGCAAAAAATTTAGCACAGATACGCAGTATTTT
CASKKFSTDTQYF
>NA|17|few|TRBJ2-1|TRBV18
TGTGCCAGCTCACCTACTCCAAGACCCAGCGGTTACAATGAGCAGTTCTTC
CASSPTPRPSGYNEQFF
>TRBD1|15|NA|TRBJ1-4|TRBV15
TGTGCCACCAGCAGACAGACAGGGGTGGGTGAAAAACTGTTTTTT
CATSRQTGVGEKLFF
>NA|16|NA|TRBJ2-4|TRBV5-6
TGTGCCAGCAGCTTCTTGGGCCCGCGATCCCAAAACATTCAGTACTTC
CASSFLGPRSQNIQYF
>TRBD1|12|NA|TRBJ1-2|TRBV29-1
TGCAGCGGTGGGACAGACAGTTCTGCCTACACCTTC
CSGGTDSSAYTF
>NA|14|few|TRBJ2-3|TRBV12-3/TRBV12-4
TGTGCCAGCAGCTCGACGCCTAGCACAGATACGCAGTATTTT
CASSSTPSTDTQYF
>NA|14|NA|TRBJ1-1|TRBV20-1
TGCGGTGCTAGAGATCAGATCACCGTGTCTGAAGCTTTCTTT
CGARDQITVSEAFF
>NA|11|NA|TRBJ2-7|TRBV27
TGTGCCAGCAGTACCCAGACAGGAGAGGACTTC
CASSTQTGEDF
>NA|19|few|TRBJ1-5|TRBV13
TGTGCCAGCAGCTTAGGTCCCTCGACCCCGACACATAGCAATCAGCCCCAGCATTTT
CASSLGPSTPTHSNQPQHF
>TRBD1|15|few|TRBJ1-4|TRBV9
TGTGCCAGCAGCGTAGGGACAGGACGTAATGAAAAACTGTTTTTT
CASSVGTGRNEKLFF
>NA|13|few|TRBJ2-7|TRBV6-2/TRBV6-3
TGTGCCAGCAGACTGACAGAGACCTACGAGCAGTACTTC
CASRLTETYEQYF
>NA|15|NA|TRBJ2-3|TRBV7-3
TGTGCCAGCAGCTTAAGCGGGGTAAACACAGATACGCAGTATTTT
CASSLSGVNTDTQYF
>NA|16|NA|TRBJ2-3|TRBV6-6
TGTGCCAGCAGTTACGGGGTGAGGTCGAGCACAGATACGCAGTATTTT
CASSYGVRSSTDTQYF
>NA|14|NA|TRBJ1-5|TRBV7-2
TGTGCCAGCAGCCGATCCAGGGGAGAACAGCCCCAGCATTTT
CASSRSRGEQPQHF
>TRBD2|21|many|TRBJ2-1|TRBV29-1
TGCAGCGTTGTGCGGGAGACTAGACCGCTGCTCGCATCTCCATCCTACAATGAGCAGTTCTTC
CSVVRETRPLLASPSYNEQFF
>NA|13|few|TRBJ2-7|TRBV7-8
TGTGCCAGCACCTTCGGGGAGGGGGACGAGCAGTACTTC
CASTFGEGDEQYF
>TRBD1|15|NA|TRBJ2-7|TRBV27
TGTGCCAGCAGTTCCCAACAGGGGTCAGCGTACGAGCAGTACTTC
CASSSQQGSAYEQYF
>NA|15|NA|TRBJ2-2|TRBV20-1
TGCAGTGCTAGAGATGGCGCGGTGAACACCGGGGAGCTGTTTTTT
CSARDGAVNTGELFF
>NA|11|few|TRBJ1-1|TRBV29-1
TGCAGCGTCACTTCCTCCGGACGCGCTTTCTTT
CSVTSSGRAFF
>NA|14|NA|TRBJ2-2|TRBV20-1
TGCAGTGCTAGAGTCACAGGGCTAACCGGGGAGCTGTTTTTT
CSARVTGLTGELFF
>NA|15|NA|TRBJ2-3|TRBV20-1
TGCAGTGCCACAGTAGTCAGGAGGGCCGAAGATACGCAGTATTTT
CSATVVRRAEDTQYF
>TRBD2|16|NA|TRBJ2-1|TRBV4-1
TGCGCCAGCAGCCAAGCGATGCTAGCGGGGGGCAATGAGCAGTTCTTC
CASSQAMLAGGNEQFF
>TRBD1|15|NA|TRBJ2-5|TRBV6-1
TGTGCCAGCACCCCGGGACAGGGGGCAGGGGAGACCCAGTACTTC
CASTPGQGAGETQYF
>TRBD2|15|few|TRBJ2-5|TRBV10-2
TGCGCCAGCACGGGGACTAGCGGCCCCCAAGAGACCCAGTACTTC
CASTGTSGPQETQYF
>TRBD2|16|many|TRBJ2-1|TRBV29-1
TGCAGCGTTGAAGTCCTATACAGCGGGAGTGGAGATGAGCAGTTCTTC
CSVEVLYSGSGDEQFF
>NA|16|once|TRBJ1-1|TRBV5-1
TGCGCCAGCAGCTCGAGGGACCCCTCATTCGACACTGAAGCTTTCTTT
CASSSRDPSFDTEAFF
>NA|14|few|TRBJ2-7|TRBV7-9
TGTGCCAGCAGCTTGGAGACGGCGAGCTACGAGCAGTACTTC
CASSLETASYEQYF
>NA|13|few|TRBJ2-5|TRBV27
TGTGCCAGCAGTTTATCACACTGGGAGACCCAGTACTTC
CASSLSHWETQYF
>TRBD2|16|many|TRBJ2-5|TRBV29-1
TGCAGCGTTGGGATCCGGACTAGCGGGAGATGGGAGACCCAGTACTTC
CSVGIRTSGRWETQYF